Described below is a single TCR beta chain sequence and its context. Its antigen is unknown. PCR primers comprised 60 Vbeta and 13 Jbeta primers. Method: immunoSEQ multiplex PCR; TCRdb's copy keeps in-frame clones and lacks some. The table shows 270,000 or so clones, with roughly 90% occurring only once. V trimming: 4 bases; J trimming: 1 base; junction bases outside the gene matches: 8. This CDR3 is 15 amino acids long. The germline CDR1 and CDR2 sequences are SGHRS and YFSETQ. The data belong to a study of cytomegalovirus exposure and HLA in healthy donors. Study-level background: The early release's HLA-typed donors yielded approximately 85 million unique TCRs.

Study findings and constraints: Among TCR beta chains, those listed as cytomegalovirus-associated numbered around 180. Earlier analysis found most TCR beta V segments productive about 87% or about 30% of the time. In vitro data verified a few CMV-associated chains as specific for CMV antigens.

This rearrangement joins TRBV5-1 to TRBJ2-7, with 7 bases fitting TRBD1. The sequenced material came from PBMCs. This clonotype was obtained from a middle-aged man in good health and CMV-seropositive. This CDR3 is CASSPGQLDSYEQYF. The CDR3 DNA follows: TGCGCCAGCAGCCCGGGACAGCTTGATTCCTACGAGCAGTACTTC.